What follows is one T cell receptor (beta chain) and its context. Assay: immunoSEQ multiplex PCR; the TCRdb copy retains only in-frame clones and omits some. The table has more than 60,000 clones, about 88% seen once. This CDR3 spans 15 amino acids. The germline V gene has CDR1 MNHEY and CDR2 SVGAGI. V shed 6 bases and J shed 0 bases, with 15 bases lying between them. The data derive from a study of OX40 agonist ivuxolimab in advanced cancers. About the research overall: In this cohort, patients received ivuxolimab, an agonistic anti-OX40 (CD134) antibody. Aged roughly 23 to 79 with a mean of 60 years, they were less than 90% male.

The source was CD4+ or CD8+ T cells sorted from blood, collected in a trial of the OX40 agonist ivuxolimab. The TCR comes from an adult with an advanced solid tumor such as melanoma, head and neck, liver or kidney cancer. V usage is TRBV6-5 and J usage is TRBJ2-7; a possible D gene is TRBD2 (5 bases). DNA for the CDR3: TGTGCCAGCAGGCTAGGCCGAGGGATCTCCTACGAGCAGTACTTC. It encodes CASRLGRGISYEQYF.